The 20 T cell receptor beta chains in this list originate from one sample, sequenced in a study of post-analysis software for immune sequencing data (dated by TCRdb to about 2015). General study outcomes and caveats: Four to six TRBV segments, including TRBV5-6, TRBV5-1 and TRBV20-1, were significantly more frequent in patients than controls.

The antigens of these receptors remain unknown. The library was produced with PCR. Reads for this sample came from an Illumina HiSeq 2500. Unique molecular identifiers were incorporated into TCR beta cDNA libraries to reduce PCR and sequencing biases. TCRdb's own reprocessing of the public reads used fastp at Q25 and MiXCR and kept productive beta chains. A single entry per CDR3 protein holds the most common genes and DNA from its merged rows. The sample table contains under 900,000 distinct CDR3 sequences; only one count was recorded for around 53% of them. The biggest ten clones account for 4.6% of the sample. Sequenced sample: blood. These receptors all come from a girl aged 5 to 17 with multiple sclerosis.

The rearrangement joins TRBV20-1 to TRBJ2-3, with TRBD2 identical over 12 bases. V dropped 6 bases and J dropped 0; count of bases not matched to a gene: 7. Germline values: CDR1 DFQATT, CDR2 SNEGSKA (reference sequence). The CDR3 has 16 residues. The CDR3 loop reads CSAQLAGGPSTDTQYF. The CDR3 DNA reads TGCAGTGCACAACTAGCGGGAGGTCCTAGCACAGATACGCAGTATTTT.

This clonotype showed up just a few times. This rearrangement joins TRBV3-1 to TRBJ2-5; 7 nucleotides align to TRBD1. Germline assignment: CDR1 LGHDT and CDR2 YNNKEL (reference sequence). J gave up 5 bases and V 5 bases, and 20 bases lay outside the gene matches. This CDR3 is 18 amino acids long. The CDR3 bases are TGTGCCAGCAGCTACTCAGAGAGGGGGCTTTCCTCAGGGGAGACCCAGTACTTC. Translated: CASSYSERGLSSGETQYF.

This clonotype was detected a few times. CDR3 region: CASERGDTQYF. Written as DNA, the CDR3 is TGTGCTAGTGAAAGGGGAGATACGCAGTATTTT. V usage is TRBV12-5 and J usage is TRBJ2-3; TRBD1 might be the D (5 bases). Germline V gene sequence: CDR1 LGHNT, CDR2 FRNRAP. The CDR3 covers 11 residues. V lost 7 bases to trimming and J lost 5 bases, with 7 bases between them.

This clonotype came up once. The chain is built from TRBV2 and TRBJ2-4; TRBD1 aligns across 9 bases. Germline V gene sequence: CDR1 SNHLY, CDR2 FYNNEI. V was pared by 6 bases and J by 5 bases, with 2 bases of the junction left unmatched. This CDR3 region has 13 residues. The CDR3 loop is CASRRTGENIQYF. CDR3 sequence (DNA): TGTGCCAGCAGAAGGACAGGGGAAAACATTCAGTACTTC.

The rearrangement links TRBV6-5 to TRBJ2-3, with TRBD1 matching over 9 bases. V lost 5 bases to trimming and J lost 8 bases; unmatched junction nucleotides: 11. Germline V gives CDR1 MNHEY, CDR2 SVGAGI. The CDR3 sequence is 15 residues long. The CDR3 DNA is TGTGCCAGCAGTCGGCCGGGACAGGGTGTCGGTACGCAGTATTTT. Amino acid sequence: CASSRPGQGVGTQYF.

Only a few counts were recorded for this clonotype. This chain's CDR3 is CASSSTGTGAFDTQYF. The CDR3 nucleotides read TGCGCCAGCAGCTCGACCGGGACAGGGGCATTTGATACGCAGTATTTT. The gene calls are TRBV5-1 and TRBJ2-3, with 10 positions matching TRBD1. The CDR3 consists of 16 residues. CDR1 SGHRS and CDR2 YFSETQ come from the germline V gene. V gave up 3 bases and J gave up 6 bases; unmatched junction bases: 10. The full variable domain, completed using reference TRBV5-1 and TRBJ2-3, is KAGVTQTPRYLIKTRGQQVTLSCSPISGHRSVSWYQQTPGQGLQFLFEYFSETQRNKGNFPGRFSGRQFSNSRSEMNVSTLELGDSALYLCASSSTGTGAFDTQYFGPGTRLTVL.

CDR3 DNA sequence: TGTGCCAGCAGCCTCAGGACAGGGAGAACGGGATTCTCCTACGAGCAGTACTTC. Encoded protein: CASSLRTGRTGFSYEQYF. The V call is TRBV7-2, the J call TRBJ2-7, with TRBD1 matching 8 bases. Trimming took 5 bases from V and 0 from J; bases not matched to a gene: 15. Germline CDR1 reads SGHTA; CDR2 reads FQGNSA. This CDR3 has 18 amino acids.

This clonotype has only a few counts. This chain connects TRBV7-9 to TRBJ2-7; D call uncertain. The V gene lost 1 base and the J gene lost 2 bases, with 9 bases spanning the gap. Germline CDR1 is SEHNR and CDR2 is FQNEAQ (reference sequence). The CDR3 spans 14 residues. Here the CDR3 reads CASSLVGKTYEQYF. The CDR3 DNA reads as TGTGCCAGCAGCTTAGTAGGCAAGACCTACGAGCAGTACTTC.

This clonotype was seen a handful of times. The chain couples TRBV7-9 to TRBJ2-5; D is unclear. Germline CDR1 reads SEHNR; CDR2 reads FQNEAQ (reference sequence). The V gene lost 5 bases and the J gene lost 1 base, with 8 bases spanning the gap. The CDR3 runs 13 residues. The DNA for the CDR3 is TGTGCCAGCAGCGCTCGGCCCCAAGAGACCCAGTACTTC. Its translation is CASSARPQETQYF.

The chain uses TRBV6-1 and TRBJ1-2; TRBD1 is a possible D gene (6 bases). Trimming took off 2 bases at V and 3 bases at J, with 10 bases between the two ends. The CDR3 sequence is 14 residues long. CDR1 is MNHNS, CDR2 SASEGT, per germline. The CDR3 loop reads CASSERGGDYGYTF. CDR3 sequence (DNA): TGTGCCAGCAGTGAACGGGGGGGCGACTATGGCTACACCTTC.

This clonotype has just a few counts. This chain uses TRBV29-1 with TRBJ2-5, with a weak D call TRBD1 (6 bases). The DNA end favors TRBJ2-7, so the J call may be wrong. The CDR3 spans 12 residues. Per the germline V gene, CDR1 is SQVTM and CDR2 is ANQGSEA. The CDR3 loop reads CSVDRGYHEQYF. In nucleotides, the CDR3 is TGCAGCGTTGACAGGGGTTACCACGAGCAGTACTTC.

The chain links TRBV29-1 to TRBJ2-1; 9 bases match TRBD1. V trimming: 8 bases; J trimming: 4 bases; junction bases outside the gene matches: 6. The CDR3 is 13 amino acids. CDR1 SQVTM and CDR2 ANQGSEA come from the germline V gene. For the CDR3, the DNA is TGCAGCATCCAACAGGGGGCTTACAATGAGCAGTTCTTC. This encodes CSIQQGAYNEQFF.

The gene calls are TRBV2 and TRBJ2-5, with 8 bases aligning to TRBD2. After removal of 3 bases from V and 2 bases from J, the junction contained 5 bases not matched to a gene. The length of the CDR3 is 15 residues. The V gene's germline CDR1 is SNHLY and CDR2 FYNNEI. The CDR3 region has the DNA TGTGCCAGCAGTGATGAGGCTAGCGGGCAAGAGACCCAGTACTTC. Its translation is CASSDEASGQETQYF.

The V call is TRBV10-3, the J call TRBJ2-1; 7 positions match TRBD1. The trim removed 8 bases at V and 5 bases at J, leaving 3 bases unmatched. Germline V CDR1 and CDR2: ENHRY, SYGVKD. The CDR3 contains 12 residues. The CDR3 DNA reads TGTGCCATCCGGGACAGTAACAATGAGCAGTTCTTC. This gives the protein CAIRDSNNEQFF.

The chain has TRBV6-5 and TRBJ2-3; possible D gene TRBD1, 6 bases. CDR1 MNHEY and CDR2 SVGAGI come from the germline V gene. V lost 0 bases to trimming and J lost 5 bases, with 9 bases between them. The CDR3 runs 14 residues. This CDR3 is CASSYSARGDTQYF. In DNA form, the CDR3 reads TGTGCCAGCAGTTACTCTGCCAGGGGAGATACGCAGTATTTT.

V is TRBV6-5 and J is TRBJ2-1, with a weak D call TRBD1 (6 bases). The CDR3 sequence is 20 residues long. V lost 4 bases and J 2 bases, leaving 27 bases between the germline ends. Germline V lookup: CDR1 MNHEY, CDR2 SVGAGI. The CDR3 sequence is CASSWTAGDPLLEPYNEQFF. Written as DNA, the CDR3 is TGTGCCAGCAGTTGGACGGCAGGGGACCCCCTGCTTGAGCCCTACAATGAGCAGTTCTTC.

The chain joins TRBV9 to TRBJ2-7; 7 nucleotides line up with TRBD2. Trimming at V came to 4 bases and at J to 6 bases, leaving 7 bases not matched to a gene. Per the germline V gene, CDR1 is SGDLS and CDR2 is YYNGEE. The CDR3 is 13 residues long. The chain's CDR3 is CASSQSTSAEQYF. CDR3 in DNA: TGTGCCAGCAGCCAAAGCACTAGCGCCGAGCAGTACTTC.

The chain carries TRBV3-1 and TRBJ2-5, with TRBD2 matching over 11 bases. The J call is in doubt because the DNA end fits TRBJ2-7 better. Germline CDR1 and CDR2: LGHDT and YNNKEL (reference sequence). The CDR3 spans 15 residues. CDR3 sequence: CASSFPGLAAYEQYF. The CDR3 DNA reads as TGTGCCAGCAGCTTTCCGGGACTAGCGGCCTACGAGCAGTACTTC.

This chain uses TRBV7-8 with TRBJ2-7, with 9 bases lining up with TRBD2. V shed 3 bases, J shed 6 bases, and the junction held 12 bases outside the gene matches. Germline V gives CDR1 SGHVS, CDR2 FQNEAQ. This CDR3 has 16 residues. The CDR3 region has the DNA TGTGCCAGCAGCTTCCGGCGGGAGGGCCTCTATGGCGAGCAGTACTTC. Amino acid sequence: CASSFRREGLYGEQYF. Using reference TRBV7-8 and TRBJ2-7 for the parts outside the CDR3, the full variable domain is GAGVSQSPRYKVAKRGQDVALRCDPISGHVSLFWYQQALGQGPEFLTYFQNEAQLDKSGLPSDRFFAERPEGSVSTLKIQRTQQEDSAVYLCASSFRREGLYGEQYFGPGTRLTVT.

This clonotype was detected only a few times. The chain employs TRBV15 and TRBJ1-2, with D tentatively TRBD1 (5 bases). Per germline, CDR1 LNHNV and CDR2 YYDKDF (reference sequence). V dropped 0 bases and J dropped 4 bases, with 12 bases sitting between them. This CDR3 is built from 15 residues. The CDR3 region has the DNA TGTGCCACCAGCAGAGATGGTCAGGGCCTCTATGGCTACACCTTC. Translation gives CATSRDGQGLYGYTF.